This T cell receptor (beta chain) derives from a study of blood T cell repertoires in COVID-19. In this sample, this clone turned up once. The CDR3 extends over 16 amino acids. V was pared by 5 bases and J by 6 bases, with 6 bases of the junction left unmatched. Germline V lookup: CDR1 SEHNR, CDR2 FQNEAQ (reference sequence). In the source study's methods: Amplification from reference gene primers served as the basis for estimated nucleated cell counts. TCRdb's copy holds only in-frame clones and misses some; the assay was immunoSEQ multiplex PCR. That table is the source of V, J and clone size, and D and trimming were worked out from the DNA. This sample yields 85,000 to 130,000 clones, of which about 70% are seen a single time; more than 0.8% belongs to the top ten.

V and J are TRBV7-9 and TRBJ2-3, with TRBD2 matching over 15 bases. Sequenced: peripheral blood. This TCR was sampled from a human donor with acute or convalescent COVID-19. The donor label of this sample is uncertain. CDR3: CASSPGLAGGYDTQYF. CDR3 bases: TGTGCCAGCAGCCCCGGACTAGCGGGGGGGTACGATACGCAGTATTTT.